These 31 T cell receptor beta chains were sequenced from one sample in a study of blood T cell repertoires in COVID-19. The assay was immunoSEQ multiplex PCR, and TCRdb's table has in-frame clones only and misses some. The data hold approximately 150,000 clones, with roughly 77% observed a single time. Sequencing input: peripheral blood. These receptors originate from a human donor in a cohort sampled during active COVID-19.

The chain carries TRBV5-1 and TRBJ2-4; the match to TRBD1 covers 9 bases. After removal of 4 bases from V and 1 base from J, the junction contained 15 bases not matched to a gene. Germline values: CDR1 SGHRS, CDR2 YFSETQ. CDR3 size: 19 residues. CDR3: CASSLRPGTGTGAKNIQYF. CDR3 in DNA: TGCGCCAGCAGCCTACGTCCCGGGACAGGGACCGGTGCCAAAAACATTCAGTACTTC. Together with reference TRBV5-1 and TRBJ2-4, the CDR3 gives the full variable domain: KAGVTQTPRYLIKTRGQQVTLSCSPISGHRSVSWYQQTPGQGLQFLFEYFSETQRNKGNFPGRFSGRQFSNSRSEMNVSTLELGDSALYLCASSLRPGTGTGAKNIQYFGAGTRLSVL.

As to this clone: Distinct nucleotide sequences in the sample also encode this CDR3. The chain combines TRBV5-5 with TRBJ2-1; 9 bases align to TRBD1. The CDR3 sequence is 12 residues long. V dropped 0 bases and J dropped 13; count of bases not matched to a gene: 2. The V gene's germline CDR1 is SGHKS and CDR2 YYEKEE (reference sequence). In DNA form, the CDR3 reads TGTGCCAGCAGCTTGGGGGGACAGGGACAGTTCTTC. Amino acids: CASSLGGQGQFF.

The chain carries TRBV11-2 and TRBJ2-1; the match to TRBD2 covers 10 bases. The CDR3 is 13 residues long. Germline lookup yields CDR1 SGHAT and CDR2 FQNNGV. The ends lost 8 bases at V and 5 bases at J; junction bases unmatched: 3. The CDR3 DNA reads TGTGCCAGCTCCCTAGCGGGGGACAATGAGCAGTTCTTC. This sequence encodes CASSLAGDNEQFF.

The chain couples TRBV27 to TRBJ2-3; 9 nucleotides match TRBD1. Trimming at V came to 8 bases and at J to 1 base, leaving 4 bases not matched to a gene. The CDR3 is 14 amino acids. CDR1 and CDR2 (germline): MNHEY, SMNVEV (reference sequence). The CDR3 loop is CASCRDRGTDTQYF. Here the CDR3 DNA reads TGTGCCAGCTGCCGGGACAGGGGCACAGATACGCAGTATTTT.

This clone appeared once. This chain links TRBV7-2 with TRBJ2-7; tentative D call: TRBD2 (6 bases). The CDR3 spans 14 residues. CDR1 SGHTA and CDR2 FQGNSA come from the germline V gene. V lost 8 bases and J lost 3, with 17 bases in between. CDR3 sequence: CASRPREMGYEQYF. CDR3 sequence (DNA): TGTGCCAGCCGCCCGCGGGAAATGGGCTACGAGCAGTACTTC. The variable domain in full, completed from reference TRBV7-2 and TRBJ2-7, reads GAGVSQSPSNKVTEKGKDVELRCDPISGHTALYWYRQSLGQGLEFLIYFQGNSAPDKSGLPSDRFSAERTGGSVSTLTIQRTQQEDSAVYLCASRPREMGYEQYFGPGTRLTVT.

The chain couples TRBV7-2 to TRBJ2-5; 8 positions match TRBD1. Germline V gene sequence: CDR1 SGHTA, CDR2 FQGNSA. The CDR3 contains 13 residues. V was pared by 10 bases and J by 4 bases, with 8 bases of the junction left unmatched. The CDR3 reads CATGQVGGETQYF. DNA for the CDR3: TGTGCCACGGGACAGGTTGGAGGAGAGACCCAGTACTTC.

For the CDR3, the DNA is TGCGCCAGCAGTGATATCGGGACAGGGAGCTACGAGCAGTACTTC. Its protein product is CASSDIGTGSYEQYF. V gene TRBV10-1 combines with J gene TRBJ2-7; the match to TRBD1 covers 9 bases. Germline loops: CDR1 WNHNN, CDR2 SYGVQD (reference sequence). The CDR3 is made up of 15 amino acids. V lost 3 bases, J lost 3 bases, and 6 bases stayed unmatched.

The chain links TRBV9 to TRBJ2-7; 8 positions match TRBD1. J was trimmed by 2 bases and V by 3 bases; bases with no gene match: 7. The CDR3 extends over 15 amino acids. Per the germline V gene, CDR1 is SGDLS and CDR2 is YYNGEE. The CDR3 DNA sequence: TGTGCCAGCAGCGCAGGGGGCGGCCCTCCCTACGAGCAGTACTTC. It yields the protein CASSAGGGPPYEQYF. Full variable domain (missing parts from reference TRBV9 and TRBJ2-7): DSGVTQTPKHLITATGQRVTLRCSPRSGDLSVYWYQQSLDQGLQFLIQYYNGEERAKGNILERFSAQQFPDLHSELNLSSLELGDSALYFCASSAGGGPPYEQYFGPGTRLTVT.

This clone was seen a single time. The chain joins TRBV10-3 to TRBJ1-6; D not certain. V lost 4 bases and J 6 bases, leaving 10 bases between the germline ends. Germline V CDR1 and CDR2: ENHRY, SYGVKD. The CDR3 runs to 14 residues. The CDR3 DNA sequence: TGTGCCATCAGTGGCACAGTGACTAATTCACCCCTCCACTTT. Protein product: CAISGTVTNSPLHF.

This chain connects TRBV7-8 to TRBJ2-5; the match to TRBD2 covers 14 bases. The CDR3 is 16 residues long. Germline V gives CDR1 SGHVS, CDR2 FQNEAQ. With 5 bases clipped from V and 3 bases from J, the junction kept 5 bases outside the gene matches. CDR3 residues: CASSRLAGGKEETQYF. The CDR3 nucleotides are TGTGCCAGCAGCCGACTAGCGGGAGGGAAAGAAGAGACCCAGTACTTC.

The rearrangement links TRBV7-6 to TRBJ2-3, with D possibly TRBD1 on 5 matching bases. Trimming cost V 2 bases and J 1 base, with 10 bases left between them. Germline CDR1 and CDR2: SGHVS and FNYEAQ. The CDR3 has 15 residues. The CDR3 DNA sequence: TGTGCCAGCAGCTTAACAGGTCCTGGCACAGATACGCAGTATTTT. Protein sequence: CASSLTGPGTDTQYF.

The chain is built from TRBV28 and TRBJ1-2, with 10 bases identical to TRBD1. V lost 5 bases, J lost 3 bases, and 3 bases stayed unmatched. In germline, CDR1 is MDHEN, CDR2 SYDVKM. The CDR3 contains 14 residues. For the CDR3, the DNA is TGTGCCAGCAGTCGACAGGGGGCCGACTATGGCTACACCTTC. Protein product: CASSRQGADYGYTF.

This clone was counted only a few times. The chain uses TRBV7-2 and TRBJ2-3, with TRBD2 matching 8 bases. V shed 2 bases, J shed 2 bases, and the junction held 6 bases outside the gene matches. The CDR3 totals 16 residues. Germline lookup yields CDR1 SGHTA and CDR2 FQGNSA. The CDR3 loop is CASSLFASGLTDTQYF. CDR3 coding DNA: TGTGCCAGCAGCTTATTCGCTAGCGGGCTCACAGATACGCAGTATTTT.

The V and J genes are TRBV27 and TRBJ2-2; unclear D gene. Germline V gene lookup returns CDR1 MNHEY and CDR2 SMNVEV (reference sequence). CDR3 length: 15 amino acids. The germline V and J ends were trimmed by 2 bases and 4 bases, with 11 bases remaining between them. The CDR3 DNA follows: TGTGCCAGCAGTTTAGCTAGGATCAGCACCGGGGAGCTGTTTTTT. Translating gives CASSLARISTGELFF.

This clone appeared a single time. The chain is built from TRBV4-1 and TRBJ1-2; 9 nucleotides agree with TRBD1. Looked up from germline, CDR1 is MGHRA and CDR2 is YSYEKL. The trim removed 0 bases at V and 4 bases at J, leaving 3 bases unmatched. The CDR3 sequence is 15 residues long. CDR3 sequence reads: CASSQDGTGLYGYTF. The CDR3 DNA is TGCGCCAGCAGCCAAGATGGGACAGGGCTCTATGGCTACACCTTC.

The CDR3 spells CAISVSGTPGNEQFF. CDR3 in DNA: TGTGCCATCAGTGTGAGCGGGACGCCCGGCAATGAGCAGTTCTTC. This chain links TRBV10-3 with TRBJ2-1, with TRBD2 matching over 7 bases. The CDR3 runs 15 residues. The V and J ends lost 4 bases and 6 bases, in that order; junction bases with no gene match: 9. Germline V CDR1 and CDR2: ENHRY, SYGVKD.

This chain uses TRBV9 with TRBJ1-2; D is uncertain. Deletions cut 0 bases from V and 0 bases from J, with 9 bases between. The CDR3 length is 15 residues. Germline V gene sequence: CDR1 SGDLS, CDR2 YYNGEE. CDR3 DNA: TGTGCCAGCAGCGTAGGGGCACTTTCTAACTATGGCTACACCTTC. This codes for CASSVGALSNYGYTF.

The gene calls are TRBV7-3 and TRBJ2-6; possible D gene TRBD2, 5 bases. Germline CDR1 is SGHTA and CDR2 is FQGTGA. This CDR3 comprises 14 residues. Between the trimmed V and J ends, which lost 8 bases and 0 bases, there was a span of 8 bases. The CDR3 region is CASSGVSGANVLTF. CDR3 nucleotides: TGTGCCAGCTCCGGGGTCTCTGGGGCCAACGTCCTGACTTTC.

V is TRBV5-4 and J is TRBJ2-7; 10 nucleotides match TRBD1. CDR3 length: 13 amino acids. J gave up 6 bases and V 4 bases, and 4 bases lay outside the gene matches. The V gene's germline CDR1 is SGHNT and CDR2 YYREEE (reference sequence). CDR3 coding DNA: TGTGCCAGCAGCAGGGGACAGGGGATCGAGCAGTACTTC. Translating it yields CASSRGQGIEQYF.

V and J are TRBV4-3 and TRBJ2-6; a possible D gene is TRBD2 (6 bases). This CDR3 has 18 residues. CDR1 and CDR2 (germline): LGHNA, YSLEER. V dropped 3 bases and J dropped 0 bases, with 15 bases sitting between them. CDR3 loop: CASSQFSGASSGANVLTF. The CDR3 DNA reads TGCGCCAGCAGCCAGTTTAGCGGAGCCAGCTCTGGGGCCAACGTCCTGACTTTC.

The rearrangement links TRBV2 to TRBJ2-3, with 7 bases that match TRBD1. The J segment lost 3 bases and the V segment lost 7 bases, leaving 7 bases of the junction unmatched. CDR3 length: 14 amino acids. Germline CDR1 SNHLY, CDR2 FYNNEI. In DNA form, the CDR3 reads TGTGCCAGCACCTTGACAGGGAGAACAGATACGCAGTATTTT. It yields the protein CASTLTGRTDTQYF.

This chain joins TRBV6-1 and TRBJ2-1; 8 nucleotides align to TRBD2. The CDR3 spans 14 residues. Germline V CDR1 and CDR2: MNHNS, SASEGT. Unmatched junction bases numbered 5, after V lost 3 bases and J lost 7 bases. The CDR3 protein is CASSELAGINEQFF. The CDR3 region has the DNA TGTGCCAGCAGTGAGTTAGCGGGGATAAATGAGCAGTTCTTC.

This chain connects TRBV3-1 (or the pseudogene TRBV3-2) to TRBJ2-1; the match to TRBD2 covers 8 bases. Germline trimming cut 2 bases from V and 1 base from J; bases unmatched to any gene: 1. Germline CDR1 is LGHDT and CDR2 is YNNKEL (reference sequence). This CDR3 contains 15 residues. Here the CDR3 reads CASSQRGGSYNEQFF. The CDR3, as DNA: TGTGCCAGCAGCCAACGGGGGGGGTCCTACAATGAGCAGTTCTTC.

The chain recombines TRBV30 with TRBJ2-1; 8 bases line up with TRBD1. CDR1 and CDR2 (germline): GTSNPN, SVGIG (reference sequence). The V and J ends lost 2 bases and 12 bases, in that order; junction bases with no gene match: 18. The CDR3 consists of 16 residues. The chain's CDR3 is CAWSPDRDRFVRPQFF. The CDR3 region has the DNA TGTGCCTGGAGTCCGGACCGGGACAGGTTCGTTCGTCCGCAGTTCTTC.

The chain recombines TRBV28 with TRBJ1-1; D is undetermined. The germline V and J ends were trimmed by 5 bases and 2 bases, with 12 bases remaining between them. This CDR3 spans 14 amino acids. Germline V gene data show CDR1 as MDHEN and CDR2 as SYDVKM. The CDR3 DNA reads as TGTGCCAGCAGTCCTCTGACACCTAACACTGAAGCTTTCTTT. As protein: CASSPLTPNTEAFF.

The gene calls are TRBV27 and TRBJ2-7; the match to TRBD1 covers 9 bases. Germline-derived CDR1 and CDR2 are MNHEY and SMNVEV (reference sequence). V lost 8 bases, J lost 1 base, and 9 bases stayed unmatched. The length of the CDR3 is 15 residues. The CDR3 protein is CASRTQTGGSYEQYF. CDR3 DNA: TGTGCCAGCCGGACTCAGACAGGGGGTTCCTACGAGCAGTACTTC.

The chain combines TRBV4-1 with TRBJ2-3; the match to TRBD2 covers 11 bases. Unmatched junction bases numbered 10, after V lost 6 bases and J lost 2 bases. The CDR3 totals 17 residues. CDR1 is MGHRA, CDR2 YSYEKL, per germline. The CDR3 is CASSWGWGLADTDTQYF. In nucleotides, the CDR3 is TGCGCCAGCAGTTGGGGGTGGGGACTAGCGGACACAGATACGCAGTATTTT.

DNA for the CDR3: TGTGCCTGGAGTGGCGGGTCAAGTCAGCCCCAGCATTTT. Its protein is CAWSGGSSQPQHF. The rearrangement uses TRBV30 and TRBJ1-5; D is unresolved. The CDR3 has 13 residues. Germline V CDR1 and CDR2: GTSNPN, SVGIG (reference sequence). V gave up 1 base and J gave up 6 bases, with 10 bases separating them. Together with reference TRBV30 and TRBJ1-5, the CDR3 gives the full variable domain: SQTIHQWPATLVQPVGSPLSLECTVEGTSNPNLYWYRQAAGRGLQLLFYSVGIGQISSEVPQNLSASRPQDRQFILSSKKLLLSDSGFYLCAWSGGSSQPQHFGDGTRLSIL.

In its sample, this clone was seen a few times. This chain connects TRBV7-8 to TRBJ2-7, with a weak D call TRBD1 (6 bases). The germline V and J ends were trimmed by 3 bases and 12 bases, with 15 bases remaining between them. CDR1 and CDR2 from the germline V gene are SGHVS and FQNEAQ. The CDR3 is 12 residues long. CDR3: CASSLKSGARYF. The CDR3 nucleotides read TGTGCCAGCAGCTTGAAATCAGGGGCCAGGTACTTC.

The CDR3 region has the DNA TGTGCCAGCTCACCAGGGGGGGGTAATAGTGAAGCTTTCTTT. Translated: CASSPGGGNSEAFF. The V call is TRBV18, the J call TRBJ1-1, with D possibly TRBD1 on 5 matching bases. Trimming shortened V by 2 bases and J by 7 bases, and 14 bases separated the two germline ends. This CDR3 region has 14 residues. Germline-derived CDR1 and CDR2 are KGHSH and LQKENI.

This clone was seen just once. V gene TRBV4-3 combines with J gene TRBJ2-7; D possibly corresponds to TRBD1 (6 bases). CDR1 is LGHNA and CDR2 is YSLEER in the germline V gene. The V end lost 4 bases, the J end lost 7 bases, and 20 bases lay between the germline ends. The CDR3 runs to 15 residues. The CDR3 region has the DNA TGCGCCAGCAGCCTCCGGACAGAAGATACGGGAGAGCAGTACTTC. It translates to CASSLRTEDTGEQYF.